This T cell receptor (beta chain) appears in the sequencing data of a study of shared clonotypes between healthy human individuals (TCRdb year 2020). In terms of the full investigation: The cohort comprised two women and three men aged 18 to 49 years. For each donor, CD4 naive and CD4 memory were each given three plates, CD8 naive was given two plates, and CD8 memory was given one plate. Different laboratories and diverse techniques were used to prepare libraries and sequence TCR repertoires, to increase sequencing depth and limit assay-specific biases. Leukapheresis yielded between about 0.85 and 9.5 billion PBMCs per donor. The study deeply sequenced blood TCR repertoires of five healthy adults to estimate repertoire size and the extent of clonotype sharing between individuals.

Healthy HIV-negative adults with no recently reported acute infections or vaccinations were included as donors. Every donor was a Caucasian adult residing in Nashville, Tennessee, USA. Magnetic negative selection was used to enrich CD4+ T cells, after which naive cells were positively selected on CD45RA and the negative fraction became the memory subset. Blood was obtained by leukapheresis, after which PBMCs were separated by Ficoll-Histopaque density gradient centrifugation and cryopreserved in liquid nitrogen vapor phase. Analytical flow cytometry was used to check the purity and quantity of every magnetically sorted T cell population. Genomic DNA was isolated from each sorted fraction and quantified by UV absorbance on a Nanodrop 2000c. TCR CDR3 regions were amplified from genomic DNA by multiplex PCR using the deep immunoSEQ assay. Extracted genomic DNA from each cell subset was spread evenly across all wells of several immunoSEQ 96-well plates, with each plate serving as a replicate. For sorted subsets, around 0.2 ug genomic DNA, equal to approximately 30,000 T cell genomes, was loaded into each replicate PCR. The purified libraries were quantified using a Qubit 3.0 fluorometer, sized with a Bioanalyzer 2100, and then quantified again using the KAPA Library Quantification kit. Every immunoSEQ 96-well plate was sequenced on a separate single-read 150-cycle Illumina NextSeq 550 flow cell. Per the source publication's procedure: Because the immunoSEQ output held only junctional sequences and lacked quality scores, the filtering could not match the filtering applied to full-length reads. To assign V/J genes and CDR3, sequences were annotated against IMGT germline references using PyIR, a Python wrapper for IgBLAST v1.9. Reads were removed for weak V/J assignments (E-value above 1e-6), missing CDR3, stop codons, out-of-frame junctions, or ambiguous translated residues. A V3J clonotype was defined by an identical inferred V gene, J gene, and CDR3 amino acid sequence. Percentage overlap between repertoires was calculated by dividing the number of shared unique clonotypes by the size of the smaller repertoire. Repertoire richness was assessed with RTK rarefaction, the Chao1 estimator, and Recon v2.1 estimates of unobserved clonotypes. Generation probabilities were computed with OLGA for all TCRbeta clonotypes obtained by the gDNA method from a handful of donors. The source is immuneACCESS, and TCRdb retained only in-frame sequences with V and J called. Part of the clones is not carried over; for the studies checked, unresolved V genes explain less than half of this, and the remainder is unexplained. V, J and clone size reflect that table, while D and trimming were determined from the DNA. The sample table shows 2 million to 2.5 million clones, and 80% to 95% are seen once. The leading ten clones occupy 0.39% of the sample.

The paper as a whole reports these results and caveats: Naive subsets generally had larger estimated clonotype richness than memory subsets did. Based on pairwise subsampling, the degree of clonotype sharing among donors was expected to be affected by sequencing depth. Because the study included a small number of donors, the genetic and exposure-history diversity represented was limited. Across four donors, approximately 5% of naive CD4, over 3% of naive CD8, roughly 2.3% of memory CD4, and approximately 0.4% of memory CD8 clonotypes were shared. Only blood was sampled, and tissue TCR repertoires likely differ from those in blood. Higher generation probabilities were observed for clonotypes shared by all four sorted-subset donors than for non-shared clonotypes. Rarefaction of sorted-subset datasets indicated incomplete sequencing despite the large sequencing depth.

A remark on this clone: It has no known antigen specificity. Base qualities were left out, and no much larger clone turns up one base away.

The clonotype originates from a man aged 18 to 29 in good health. Some clones in this sample may be carry-over from other donors' samples. The sample was naive CD4+ T cells from PBMCs. What this sample's cell subset or site label stands for: CD45RA+ positively selected.

This receptor carries the CDR3 CASSNGQGETQYF. In nucleotide form, the sequence is TGTGCCAGCAGCAATGGACAGGGAGAGACCCAGTACTTC. The chain is assembled from TRBV7-2 and TRBJ2-5; TRBD1 lines up with 8 middle nucleotides. Germline trimming amounts to 5 bases on V and 4 bases on J, with 3 as the count of junction bases outside the gene matches. The CDR3 contains 13 residues, cysteine and phenylalanine counted. Solely the CDR3 DNA is kept, with 39 bases framed from the first base. From the germline V gene, CDR1 is SGHTA and CDR2 is FQGNSA.